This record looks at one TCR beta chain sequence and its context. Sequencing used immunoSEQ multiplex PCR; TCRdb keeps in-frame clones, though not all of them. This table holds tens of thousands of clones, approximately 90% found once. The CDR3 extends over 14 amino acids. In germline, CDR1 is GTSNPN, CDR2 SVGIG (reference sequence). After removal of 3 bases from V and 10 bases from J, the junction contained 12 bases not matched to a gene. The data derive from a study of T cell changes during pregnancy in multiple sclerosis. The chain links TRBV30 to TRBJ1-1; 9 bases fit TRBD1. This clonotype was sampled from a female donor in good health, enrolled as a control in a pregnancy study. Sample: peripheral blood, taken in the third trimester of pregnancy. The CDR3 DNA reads TGTGCCTGGAGGCCCCGACAGGGGGTGATGAGAGCTTTCTTT. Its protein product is CAWRPRQGVMRAFF. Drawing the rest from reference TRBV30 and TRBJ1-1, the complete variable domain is SQTIHQWPATLVQPVGSPLSLECTVEGTSNPNLYWYRQAAGRGLQLLFYSVGIGQISSEVPQNLSASRPQDRQFILSSKKLLLSDSGFYLCAWRPRQGVMRAFFGQGTRLTVV.